Listed below are T cell receptor beta chains from one sample, sequenced in a study of control samples from healthy donors and cancer patients. The method was immunoSEQ multiplex PCR; TCRdb's version includes in-frame clones alone and lacks a portion of them. Here the sample spans roughly 200,000 clones, around 94% being singletons. The sample was blood. Receptors were obtained from a man aged 45 to 65 in good health. Both conserved end residues are part of each CDR3. A D gene is named only where the DNA matches it firmly. Rows give clone size only sometimes, using once, few, many, or a class for an expanded clone.

abundance,j_gene,d_gene,v_gene,CDR3nt,CDR3aa
-,TRBJ1-2,-,TRBV2,TGTGCCAGCAGTGAAAGTAACTATGGCTACACCTTC,CASSESNYGYTF
-,TRBJ1-1,-,TRBV5-6,TGTGCCAGCAGTCTTTCTGGACGTTTCCTTAACACTGAAGCTTTCTTT,CASSLSGRFLNTEAFF
-,TRBJ1-2,-,TRBV12-3/TRBV12-4,TGTGCCAGCAGTCCCCACAGGGCGGGCGGCTACACCTTC,CASSPHRAGGYTF
-,TRBJ1-6,-,TRBV28,TGTGCCAGCAGTCTGAAAAATTCACCCCTCCACTTT,CASSLKNSPLHF
-,TRBJ1-1,-,TRBV5-1,TGCGCCAGCAGCTTGTACGGCGGGAACACTGAAGCTTTCTTT,CASSLYGGNTEAFF
-,TRBJ2-5,TRBD2,TRBV4-1,TGCGCCAGCAGCCAAGATGGGGCGGGGGGAAGGGAGACCCAGTACTTC,CASSQDGAGGRETQYF
-,TRBJ2-3,TRBD2,TRBV7-3,TGTGCCAGCAGCTTTACTAGCGAGGGTACGCAGTATTTT,CASSFTSEGTQYF
-,TRBJ2-7,TRBD2,TRBV6-5,TGTGCCAGCTCCCGGACTAGCTCCTACGAGCAGTACTTC,CASSRTSSYEQYF
-,TRBJ2-3,-,TRBV4-1,TGCGCCAGCAGCCAGGGTCCAGGGGTAGGGGATACGCAGTATTTT,CASSQGPGVGDTQYF
-,TRBJ1-2,-,TRBV5-1,TGCGCCAGCAGATTCCCGGGGCAGAGTGGCTACACCTTC,CASRFPGQSGYTF
-,TRBJ2-4,TRBD2,TRBV18,TGTGCCAGCTCACCGGCTAGCGGGGGAAACATTCAGTACTTC,CASSPASGGNIQYF
-,TRBJ2-5,TRBD1,TRBV7-2,TGTGCCAGCAGCCAGGACAGGCCCGAGACCCAGTACTTC,CASSQDRPETQYF
once,TRBJ1-2,TRBD1,TRBV6-5,TGTGCCAGCAGTCAAATACAGGGGAGGGTCCAAGGCTACACCTTC,CASSQIQGRVQGYTF
-,TRBJ2-3,TRBD2,TRBV28,TGTGCCACACAAACCGGGACTAGCGGCTTCACAGATACGCAGTATTTT,CATQTGTSGFTDTQYF
-,TRBJ2-6,-,TRBV5-1,TGCGCCAGCAGCTTTCACACCCACTCTGGGGCCAACGTCCTGACTTTC,CASSFHTHSGANVLTF
-,TRBJ2-5,-,TRBV7-2,TGTGCCAGCAGTCCGGGGCAGGGGGAGACCCAGTACTTC,CASSPGQGETQYF
-,TRBJ1-3,-,TRBV11-3,TGTGCCAGCAGCTCAACCGGGACAACAGGAAACACCATATATTTT,CASSSTGTTGNTIYF
-,TRBJ2-5,TRBD1,TRBV5-6,TGTGCCAGCAGCTTTTTAGACAGGGACCAAGAGACCCAGTACTTC,CASSFLDRDQETQYF
once,TRBJ2-7,TRBD1,TRBV28,TGTGCCACCCAAGGACAGGTATACGAGCAGTACTTC,CATQGQVYEQYF
-,TRBJ1-1,-,TRBV19,TGTGCCAGTAGTATTGGGGAAAGCGCTGAAGCTTTCTTT,CASSIGESAEAFF
-,TRBJ1-2,-,TRBV5-1,TGCGCCAGCATGAGGGACCAAATTCAGGAGGGCTACACCTTC,CASMRDQIQEGYTF
-,TRBJ2-7,TRBD1,TRBV7-9,TGTGCCAGCAGCTTCGGGGACAGGGGATCCTACGAGCAGTACTTC,CASSFGDRGSYEQYF
-,TRBJ2-4,TRBD2,TRBV3-1/TRBV3-2,TGTGCCAGCAGCCAATTACTAGCGGGGGGGCGAAACATTCAGTACTTC,CASSQLLAGGRNIQYF
-,TRBJ2-5,-,TRBV9,TGTGCCAGCAGCGCACAGGGTCTTGAAGAGACCCAGTACTTC,CASSAQGLEETQYF
once,TRBJ1-1,-,TRBV5-1,TGCGCCAGCAGCTCGGCCCGACAGGCAATAAACACTGAAGCTTTCTTT,CASSSARQAINTEAFF
-,TRBJ1-5,-,TRBV18,TGTGCCAGCTCACCCCAGAGGGGTGAGTATCAGCCCCAGCATTTT,CASSPQRGEYQPQHF
-,TRBJ2-1,-,TRBV7-9,TGTGCCAGCAGCTTTTTAGGGGGCTCCTACAATGAGCAGTTCTTC,CASSFLGGSYNEQFF
-,TRBJ1-2,-,TRBV3-1/TRBV3-2,TGTGCCAGCAGCCAAGCGGGAAATGGCTACACCTTC,CASSQAGNGYTF
-,TRBJ2-3,-,TRBV18,TGTGCCAGCTCACCTCCGGAGGATACGCAGTATTTT,CASSPPEDTQYF
-,TRBJ2-1,-,TRBV28,TGTGCCAGCAGTCTGGACACCTACAATGAGCAGTTCTTC,CASSLDTYNEQFF
-,TRBJ1-1,-,TRBV7-9,TGTGCCAGCAGCTTTAGTGCAGGGGAGGGGAACACTGAAGCTTTCTTT,CASSFSAGEGNTEAFF
-,TRBJ2-7,TRBD1,TRBV2,TGTGCCAGCAGTGAACCGGGACAGGGAACCGAGCAGTACTTC,CASSEPGQGTEQYF
-,TRBJ2-5,TRBD1,TRBV5-6,TGTGCCAGCAGCTCAGTTCCGGGACAGGTACAAGAGACCCAGTACTTC,CASSSVPGQVQETQYF
-,TRBJ2-6,-,TRBV5-1,TGCGCCAGCAGAATCCTCGGGGAAGTGAGGGCCAACGTCCTGACTTTC,CASRILGEVRANVLTF
-,TRBJ2-5,TRBD1,TRBV11-2,TGTGCCAGCAGCCCTCGACAGGGAGAGACCCAGTACTTC,CASSPRQGETQYF
once,TRBJ1-2,TRBD1,TRBV19,TGTGCCAGTAGTGGCCCTATCGGGACAGGCTATGGCTACACCTTC,CASSGPIGTGYGYTF
-,TRBJ2-5,TRBD1,TRBV5-4,TGTGCCAGCAGCTTAGGGACAGGGTGGGAGACCCAGTACTTC,CASSLGTGWETQYF
-,TRBJ1-2,-,TRBV18,TGTGCCAGCTCACCCCAGACAGCTAACTATGGCTACACCTTC,CASSPQTANYGYTF
-,TRBJ1-2,TRBD1,TRBV4-2,TGTGCCAGCAGCCAAGGTGTAGGGGGCGAGGGCTACACCTTC,CASSQGVGGEGYTF
-,TRBJ1-3,-,TRBV7-2,TGTGCCAGCAGCCCTAGGATCTCTGGAAACACCATATATTTT,CASSPRISGNTIYF
-,TRBJ1-2,-,TRBV6-1,TGTGCCAGCAGTGAATACCGGGGGCCCTATGGCTACACCTTC,CASSEYRGPYGYTF
-,TRBJ2-7,-,TRBV6-1,TGTGCCAGCAGTGAACCAGGGTCATACGAGCAGTACTTC,CASSEPGSYEQYF
-,TRBJ2-1,TRBD1,TRBV6-2/TRBV6-3,TGTGCCAGCAGTTACGTCGGCAGGGGGATCGACAATGAGCAGTTCTTC,CASSYVGRGIDNEQFF
-,TRBJ1-4,-,TRBV7-9,TGTGCCAGCAGCTTAGCGGGGAGTGAAAAACTGTTTTTT,CASSLAGSEKLFF
-,TRBJ2-2,-,TRBV5-1,TGCGCCAGCGGGGACACCGGGGAGCTGTTTTTT,CASGDTGELFF
once,TRBJ1-2,TRBD1,TRBV28,TGTGCCAGCAGCCGGGGGGGACAGAACTATGGCTACACCTTC,CASSRGGQNYGYTF
-,TRBJ2-2,TRBD1,TRBV5-1,TGCGCCAGCAGCGTGGACAGGGGGCTCAAAATGGGCGGGGAGCTGTTTTTT,CASSVDRGLKMGGELFF
-,TRBJ2-5,-,TRBV18,TGTGCCAGCTCACCCTGGCGGGACTCCCAAGAGACCCAGTACTTC,CASSPWRDSQETQYF
once,TRBJ1-6,TRBD1,TRBV5-1,TGCGCCAGCAAAACGTTAGGGACAGGGAATTCACCCCTCCACTTT,CASKTLGTGNSPLHF
-,TRBJ1-4,-,TRBV2,TGTGCCAGCAGTTATGGACTGAGTAATGAAAAACTGTTTTTT,CASSYGLSNEKLFF